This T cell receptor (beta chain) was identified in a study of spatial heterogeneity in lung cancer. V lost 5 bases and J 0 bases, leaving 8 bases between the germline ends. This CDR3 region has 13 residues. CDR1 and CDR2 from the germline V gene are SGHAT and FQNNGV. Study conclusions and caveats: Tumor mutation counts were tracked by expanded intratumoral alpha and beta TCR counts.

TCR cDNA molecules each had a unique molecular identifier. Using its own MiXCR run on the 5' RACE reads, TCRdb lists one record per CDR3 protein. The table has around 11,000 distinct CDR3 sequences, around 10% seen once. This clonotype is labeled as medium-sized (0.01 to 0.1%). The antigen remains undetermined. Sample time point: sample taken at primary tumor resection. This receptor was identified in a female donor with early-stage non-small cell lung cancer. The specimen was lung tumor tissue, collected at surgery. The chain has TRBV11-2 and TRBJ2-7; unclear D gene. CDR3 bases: TGTGCCAGCAGCCCCGACCCCTCCTACGAGCAGTACTTC. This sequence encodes CASSPDPSYEQYF.